This entry concerns a single TCR beta chain. Its antigen is still unknown. No much larger clonotype is one base removed from it; base qualities were not supplied. This sample was included in a study of shared clonotypes between healthy human individuals (dated by TCRdb to about 2020). Regarding the complete study: Three men and a couple of women, aged 18 to 49 years, made up the cohort. For each donor, three plates each were used for CD4 naive and CD4 memory, two plates were used for CD8 naive, and one plate was used for CD8 memory. The study deeply sequenced blood TCR repertoires of about 5 healthy adults to estimate repertoire size and the extent of clonotype sharing between individuals. Libraries were prepared and TCR repertoires were sequenced by different laboratories using diverse techniques, in order to increase sequencing depth and limit assay-specific biases. Leukapheresis yielded between about 0.85 and 9 billion PBMCs per donor.

The donors were healthy, HIV-negative adults who had no recently reported acute infections or vaccinations. All donors were Caucasian adults living in Nashville, Tennessee, USA. Magnetic negative selection was used to enrich CD4+ T cells, after which naive cells were positively selected on CD45RA and the negative fraction became the memory subset. Blood was collected by leukapheresis, and PBMCs were isolated by Ficoll-Histopaque density gradient centrifugation and then cryopreserved in liquid nitrogen vapor phase. Analytical flow cytometry was used to check the purity and quantity of each magnetically sorted T cell population. Genomic DNA was isolated from every sorted fraction and measured by UV absorbance on a Nanodrop 2000c. Using the deep immunoSEQ assay, TCR CDR3 regions were amplified from genomic DNA by multiplex PCR. Genomic DNA extracted from each cell subset was distributed evenly over all wells of several immunoSEQ 96-well plates, and each plate served as one replicate. For sorted subsets, about 210 ng of genomic DNA, equivalent to some 33,000 T cell genomes, went into each replicate PCR. Purified libraries were quantified with a Qubit 3.0 fluorometer, sized on a Bioanalyzer 2100, and re-quantified with the KAPA Library Quantification kit. A separate single-read 150-cycle Illumina NextSeq 550 flow cell was used to sequence each immunoSEQ 96-well plate. The authors' analysis ran thus. Because the immunoSEQ output included only junctional sequences and no quality scores, the filtering could not be the same as the filtering used for full-length reads. To assign V/J genes and CDR3, sequences were annotated using PyIR, a Python wrapper for IgBLAST v1.9, with IMGT germline references. Any read was removed if the V/J assignment was weak (E-value above 1e-6), the CDR3 was missing, or the read contained stop codons, out-of-frame junctions, or ambiguous translated residues. A V3J clonotype was defined by an identical inferred V gene, J gene, and CDR3 amino acid sequence. The percentage overlap between two repertoires was calculated by dividing the number of shared unique clonotypes by the size of the smaller repertoire. Three approaches were used to assess repertoire richness: RTK rarefaction, the Chao1 estimator, and Recon v2.1 estimates of unobserved clonotypes. Generation probabilities were computed with OLGA for all TCRbeta clonotypes obtained by the gDNA method from four donors. TCRdb stores this immuneACCESS table with in-frame sequences only. Part of the clones is absent; in the studies checked, under half of the shortfall reflects unresolved V genes, and no reason is known for the rest. Clonal size and the V and J genes are those of that table, whereas D and trimming came from the DNA. In this sample the table shows about 990,000 clones, approximately 80% of which occur a single time. Clones ranked in the top ten supply 0.55% to 0.7% of the sample.

Results and caveats for the whole study, not just this receptor: Because the study included only a small number of donors, the genetic and exposure-history diversity represented was limited. Naive subsets generally had larger estimated clonotype richness than memory subsets did. Compared with non-shared clonotypes, clonotypes shared by all four sorted-subset donors had higher generation probabilities. Based on pairwise subsampling, the degree of clonotype sharing among donors was expected to be affected by sequencing depth. Only blood was sampled, and tissue TCR repertoires likely differ from those in blood. Incomplete sequencing was indicated by rarefaction of sorted-subset datasets, despite the large sequencing depth. About 5% of naive CD4, roughly 3.6% of naive CD8, approximately 2.2% of memory CD4, and 0.35% to 0.5% of memory CD8 clonotypes were shared across four donors.

From the cysteine up to the phenylalanine, the CDR3 has a length of 15 residues. The read is trimmed to its CDR3 DNA, 45 bases read in frame from base 1. The CDR1 and CDR2 encoded by the germline V gene are LGHNA and YSLEER. From V the trimming removes 1 base and from J it removes 6 bases, while the gene matches leave 8 bases of the junction unaccounted for. This chain is built from TRBV4-3 and TRBJ2-7; 8 bases in the junction line up with TRBD1. Material: memory CD4+ T cells from PBMCs. What this sample's cell subset or site label stands for: CD45RA-negative fraction. The TCR sequence derives from a man younger than 35 in good health. Some clones in this sample may be carry-over from other donors' samples. The DNA reads TGCGCCAGCAGCCAAGGGCAGGGGGCGATCTTCGAGCAGTACTTC. The translation is CASSQGQGAIFEQYF.